The source of this TCR beta chain is a study of T cell clusters in autoimmune cytopenias. Each sample's input was 200 to 300 ng genomic DNA, 30,000 to 45,000 genome equivalents. TRB was amplified by touch-down multiplex PCR, primer pools A and B combined. Using the multiplex PCR reads, TCRdb records one entry per CDR3 protein without DNA. The table for this sample gives about 5,000 distinct CDR3 sequences. The CDR3 runs to 17 residues. Germline-derived CDR1 and CDR2 are KGHDR and SFDVKD. The V and J genes are TRBV24-1 and TRBJ2-1; TCRdb lists TRBD1, though no DNA is available to test this call. This receptor was taken from a human donor with an autoimmune cytopenia or autoimmune hepatitis (not recorded which). The sample was peripheral blood. CDR3 loop: CATSDPKSTTGWNEQFF.